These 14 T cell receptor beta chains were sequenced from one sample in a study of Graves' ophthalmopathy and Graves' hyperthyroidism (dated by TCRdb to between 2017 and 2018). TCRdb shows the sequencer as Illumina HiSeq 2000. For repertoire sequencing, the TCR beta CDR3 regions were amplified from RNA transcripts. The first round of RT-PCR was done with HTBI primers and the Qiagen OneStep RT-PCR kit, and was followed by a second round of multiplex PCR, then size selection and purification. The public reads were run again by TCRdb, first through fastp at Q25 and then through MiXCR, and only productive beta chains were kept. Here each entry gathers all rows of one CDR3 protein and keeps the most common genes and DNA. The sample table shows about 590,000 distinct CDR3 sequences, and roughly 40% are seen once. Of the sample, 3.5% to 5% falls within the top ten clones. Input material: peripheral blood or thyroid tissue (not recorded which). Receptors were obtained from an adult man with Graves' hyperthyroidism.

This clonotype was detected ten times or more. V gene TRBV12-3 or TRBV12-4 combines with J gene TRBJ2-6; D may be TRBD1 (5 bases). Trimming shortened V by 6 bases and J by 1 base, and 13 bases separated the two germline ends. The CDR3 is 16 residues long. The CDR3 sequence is CASSSLGVSGANVLTF. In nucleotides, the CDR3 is TGTGCCAGCAGCTCTCTAGGGGTTTCTGGGGCCAACGTCCTGACTTTC.

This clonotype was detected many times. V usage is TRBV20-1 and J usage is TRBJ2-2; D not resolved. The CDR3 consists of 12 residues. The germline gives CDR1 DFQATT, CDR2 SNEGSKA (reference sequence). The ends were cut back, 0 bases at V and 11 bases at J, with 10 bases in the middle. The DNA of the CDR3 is TGCAGTGCTAGAGATTATTATACCGAGCTGTTTTTT. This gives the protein CSARDYYTELFF.

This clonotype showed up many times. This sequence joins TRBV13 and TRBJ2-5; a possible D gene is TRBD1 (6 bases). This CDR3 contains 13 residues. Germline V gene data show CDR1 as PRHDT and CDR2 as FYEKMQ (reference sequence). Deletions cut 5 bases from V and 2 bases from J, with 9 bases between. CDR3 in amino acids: CASSRGQQETQYF. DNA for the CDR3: TGTGCCAGCAGCCGTGGACAGCAAGAGACCCAGTACTTC.

The CDR3 loop reads CAWIRRFVAFF. The CDR3 DNA is TGTGCCTGGATAAGGAGGTTTGTAGCTTTCTTT. This chain joins TRBV30 and TRBJ1-1; D is unresolved. Germline V gives CDR1 GTSNPN, CDR2 SVGIG (reference sequence). CDR3 length: 11 amino acids. V dropped 4 bases and J dropped 10 bases, with 13 bases sitting between them.

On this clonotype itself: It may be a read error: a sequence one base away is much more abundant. CDR3 nucleotides: TGTGCCATCAGTTACTCGACCCCGTCCCAGTACTTC. This encodes CAISYSTPSQYF. The gene calls are TRBV10-3 and TRBJ2-5; unclear D gene. The CDR3 loop spans 12 amino acids. Germline V gene lookup returns CDR1 ENHRY and CDR2 SYGVKD. Trimming left V 5 bases short and J 9 bases short, with 13 bases between.

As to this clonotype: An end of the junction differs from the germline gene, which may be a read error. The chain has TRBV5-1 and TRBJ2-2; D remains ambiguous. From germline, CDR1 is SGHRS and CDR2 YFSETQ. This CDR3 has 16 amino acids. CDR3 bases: TGCGCCAGCAGCTTGATGGCTGGGGATAACACCAGGGAGCTGTTTTTT. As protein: CASSLMAGDNTRELFF.

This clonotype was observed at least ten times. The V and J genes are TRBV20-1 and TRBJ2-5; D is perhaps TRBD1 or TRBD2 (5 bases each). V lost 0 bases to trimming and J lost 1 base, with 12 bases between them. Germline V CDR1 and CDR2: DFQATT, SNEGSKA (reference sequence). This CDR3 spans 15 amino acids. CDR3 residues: CSARDSGTFQETQYF. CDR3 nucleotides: TGCAGTGCTAGAGATTCAGGGACCTTCCAAGAGACCCAGTACTTC.

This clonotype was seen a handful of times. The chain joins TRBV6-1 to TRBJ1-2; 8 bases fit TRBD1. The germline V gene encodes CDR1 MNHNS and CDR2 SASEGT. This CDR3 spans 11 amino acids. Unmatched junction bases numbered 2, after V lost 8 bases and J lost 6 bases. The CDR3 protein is CASDRGNGYTF. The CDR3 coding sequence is TGTGCCAGCGACAGGGGTAATGGCTACACCTTC.

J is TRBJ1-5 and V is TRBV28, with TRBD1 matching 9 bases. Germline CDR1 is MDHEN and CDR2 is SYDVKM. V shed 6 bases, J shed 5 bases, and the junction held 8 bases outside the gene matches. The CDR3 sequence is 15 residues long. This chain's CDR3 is CASRRNRGQDQPQHF. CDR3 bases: TGTGCCAGCAGGCGCAACAGGGGGCAGGATCAGCCCCAGCATTTT.

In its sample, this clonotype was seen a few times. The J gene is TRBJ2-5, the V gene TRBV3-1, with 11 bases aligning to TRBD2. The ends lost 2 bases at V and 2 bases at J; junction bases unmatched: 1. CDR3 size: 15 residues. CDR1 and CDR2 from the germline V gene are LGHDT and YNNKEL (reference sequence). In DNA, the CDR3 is TGTGCCAGCAGCCAACTAGCGGGGGGTCAAGAGACCCAGTACTTC. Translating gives CASSQLAGGQETQYF.

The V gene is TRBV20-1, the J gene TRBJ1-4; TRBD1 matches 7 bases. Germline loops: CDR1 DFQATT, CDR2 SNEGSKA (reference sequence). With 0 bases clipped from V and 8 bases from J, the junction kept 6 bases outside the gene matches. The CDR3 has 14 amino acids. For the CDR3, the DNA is TGCAGTGCTAGAGAGGGGCAGGGGGGGGAAAAACTGTTTTTT. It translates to CSAREGQGGEKLFF.

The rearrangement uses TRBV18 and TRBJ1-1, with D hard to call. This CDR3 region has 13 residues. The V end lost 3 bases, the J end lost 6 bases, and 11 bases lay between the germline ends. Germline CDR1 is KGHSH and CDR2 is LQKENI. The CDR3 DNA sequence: TGTGCCAGCTCACCGCGACGGATACCTGAAGCTTTCTTT. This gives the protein CASSPRRIPEAFF.

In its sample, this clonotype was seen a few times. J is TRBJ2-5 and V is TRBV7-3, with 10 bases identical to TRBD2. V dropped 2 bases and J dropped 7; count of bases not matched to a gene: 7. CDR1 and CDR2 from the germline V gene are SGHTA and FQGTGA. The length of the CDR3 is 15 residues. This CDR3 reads CASSLSLAGEGTQYF. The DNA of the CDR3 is TGTGCCAGCAGCTTATCGCTAGCGGGGGAAGGGACCCAGTACTTC.

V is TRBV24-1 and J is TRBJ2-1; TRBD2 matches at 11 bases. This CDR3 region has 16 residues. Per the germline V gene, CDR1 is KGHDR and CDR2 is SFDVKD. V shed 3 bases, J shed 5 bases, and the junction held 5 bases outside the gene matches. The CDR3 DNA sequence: TGTGCCACCAGTGATCCCGGGACTAGCGGTAACAATGAGCAGTTCTTC. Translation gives CATSDPGTSGNNEQFF.